These 30 T cell receptor beta chains share one sample of origin, sequenced in a study of blood T cell repertoires in COVID-19. Only in-frame clones appear in the TCRdb table, and some are missing; sequencing was by immunoSEQ multiplex PCR. Of around 280,000 clones in the sample, around nine tenths were seen once. The sample was peripheral blood. The receptors derive from a man between 65 and 85 years old with acute or convalescent COVID-19.

This chain links TRBV5-1 with TRBJ2-3; D unclear. Trimming took off 2 bases at V and 6 bases at J, with 13 bases between the two ends. Germline CDR1 reads SGHRS; CDR2 reads YFSETQ. This CDR3 is 14 amino acids long. As DNA, the CDR3 is TGCGCCAGCAGCTTTAGTTCCGCGAGGGATACGCAGTATTTT. Translating it yields CASSFSSARDTQYF.

The V call is TRBV7-2, the J call TRBJ2-7, with a possible D match to TRBD1 (5 bases). Germline CDR1 SGHTA, CDR2 FQGNSA. This CDR3 is 13 amino acids long. V was clipped by 2 bases and J by 4 bases, with 9 bases between them. The CDR3 spells CASSLTRVYEQYF. Here the CDR3 DNA reads TGTGCCAGCAGCTTAACCAGGGTTTACGAGCAGTACTTC. Filled out from reference TRBV7-2 and TRBJ2-7, the complete variable domain reads GAGVSQSPSNKVTEKGKDVELRCDPISGHTALYWYRQSLGQGLEFLIYFQGNSAPDKSGLPSDRFSAERTGGSVSTLTIQRTQQEDSAVYLCASSLTRVYEQYFGPGTRLTVT.

The chain uses TRBV7-9 and TRBJ1-2, with 7 positions matching TRBD1. The CDR3 sequence is 13 residues long. J gave up 4 bases and V 7 bases, and 6 bases lay outside the gene matches. In germline, CDR1 is SEHNR, CDR2 FQNEAQ (reference sequence). CDR3 nucleotide sequence: TGTGCCAGCAAGATACAGGGGAGCTATGGCTACACCTTC. This sequence encodes CASKIQGSYGYTF.

The chain couples TRBV6-5 to TRBJ1-2; 7 positions match TRBD1. The CDR3 spans 14 residues. Germline-derived CDR1 and CDR2 are MNHEY and SVGAGI. V shed 4 bases, J shed 4 bases, and the junction held 6 bases outside the gene matches. The CDR3 reads CASSSADRIYGYTF. CDR3 coding DNA: TGTGCCAGCAGTTCCGCGGACAGGATCTATGGCTACACCTTC.

The chain employs TRBV6-5 and TRBJ1-6, with a possible D match to TRBD1 (5 bases). The germline V and J ends were trimmed by 2 bases and 8 bases, with 10 bases remaining between them. Looked up from germline, CDR1 is MNHEY and CDR2 is SVGAGI. The CDR3 is 14 residues long. The CDR3 nucleotides are TGTGCCAGCAGTTACGGGGCCACGCATTCACCCCTCCACTTT. This encodes CASSYGATHSPLHF.

V is TRBV19 and J is TRBJ1-5; D is possibly TRBD1 (6 bases). Germline-derived CDR1 and CDR2 are LNHDA and SQIVND (reference sequence). Trimming removed 3 bases at V and 10 bases at J, with 13 bases between. This CDR3 region has 13 residues. The CDR3 sequence is CASSIGGEGPQHF. As DNA, the CDR3 is TGTGCCAGTAGTATTGGGGGCGAGGGACCCCAGCATTTT.

This chain joins TRBV7-9 and TRBJ2-1; TRBD2 matches 10 bases. CDR1 and CDR2 from the germline V gene are SEHNR and FQNEAQ (reference sequence). V shed 5 bases and J 4 bases; nucleotides not matched to a gene: 2. The CDR3 spans 14 residues. The CDR3 loop reads CASSKTSGYNEQFF. The DNA of the CDR3 is TGTGCCAGCAGCAAGACTAGCGGGTACAATGAGCAGTTCTTC.

This clone came up once. The CDR3 DNA reads TGTGCCAGCACCCTTGGGGGACAGGGTGAAAAACTGTTTTTT. Amino acid sequence: CASTLGGQGEKLFF. The chain carries TRBV28 and TRBJ1-4, with 9 bases that match TRBD1. Trimming at V came to 7 bases and at J to 7 bases, leaving 7 bases not matched to a gene. The CDR3 spans 14 residues. Germline V gene sequence: CDR1 MDHEN, CDR2 SYDVKM. The full variable domain, in which reference TRBV28 and TRBJ1-4 provide the parts outside the CDR3, is DVKVTQSSRYLVKRTGEKVFLECVQDMDHENMFWYRQDPGLGLRLIYFSYDVKMKEKGDIPEGYSVSREKKERFSLILESASTNQTSMYLCASTLGGQGEKLFFGSGTQLSVL.

In the case of this clone: The sample holds other DNA sequences that translate to the same CDR3. CDR3 in DNA: TGTGCCAGCAGTTCTGGCACAGATACGCAGTATTTT. This gives the protein CASSSGTDTQYF. The V gene is TRBV12-3 or TRBV12-4, the J gene TRBJ2-3; D gene ambiguous. The CDR3 consists of 12 residues. Deletions cut 4 bases from V and 1 base from J, with 3 bases between.

V usage is TRBV2 and J usage is TRBJ2-7; 9 bases align to TRBD1. This CDR3 spans 15 amino acids. J gave up 5 bases and V 4 bases, and 9 bases lay outside the gene matches. The germline CDR1 and CDR2 sequences are SNHLY and FYNNEI. The CDR3 nucleotides read TGTGCCAGCAGTGCATGGGACAGGGTACCCCACGAGCAGTACTTC. Translating it yields CASSAWDRVPHEQYF.

The J gene is TRBJ2-7, the V gene TRBV5-6; D call uncertain. Germline loops: CDR1 SGHDT, CDR2 YYEEEE. This CDR3 comprises 15 residues. The V end lost 4 bases, the J end lost 2 bases, and 16 bases lay between the germline ends. CDR3 protein: CASSLALRIPYEQYF. The CDR3 nucleotides are TGTGCCAGCAGCCTCGCCTTGAGGATTCCCTACGAGCAGTACTTC. Based on the CDR3 plus reference TRBV5-6 and TRBJ2-7, the full variable domain is DAGVTQSPTHLIKTRGQQVTLRCSPKSGHDTVSWYQQALGQGPQFIFQYYEEEERQRGNFPDRFSGHQFPNYSSELNVNALLLGDSALYLCASSLALRIPYEQYFGPGTRLTVT.

Concerning this clone itself: One end of the junction does not line up with germline, which may come from a read error. V usage is TRBV2 and J usage is TRBJ2-7, with 11 bases matching TRBD1. The germline CDR1 and CDR2 sequences are SNHLY and FYNNEI. This CDR3 comprises 15 residues. This CDR3 reads CASSEGQGAPHEQYF. The CDR3 DNA follows: TGTGCCAGCAGCGAAGGACAGGGGGCGCCCCACGAGCAGTACTTC.

The chain couples TRBV7-2 to TRBJ1-2; 8 nucleotides agree with TRBD1. Per the germline V gene, CDR1 is SGHTA and CDR2 is FQGNSA. The CDR3 loop spans 14 amino acids. V was pared by 6 bases and J by 5 bases, with 8 bases of the junction left unmatched. DNA of the CDR3: TGTGCCAGCAGTTCGACAACAGGGGGATATGGCTACACCTTC. Amino acids: CASSSTTGGYGYTF. Filled out from reference TRBV7-2 and TRBJ1-2, the complete variable domain reads GAGVSQSPSNKVTEKGKDVELRCDPISGHTALYWYRQSLGQGLEFLIYFQGNSAPDKSGLPSDRFSAERTGGSVSTLTIQRTQQEDSAVYLCASSSTTGGYGYTFGSGTRLTVV.

This clone appeared once. The rearrangement links TRBV27 to TRBJ1-5, with D possibly being TRBD1 (6 bases). This CDR3 comprises 12 residues. The V gene's germline CDR1 is MNHEY and CDR2 SMNVEV (reference sequence). V was shortened by 7 bases and J by 6 bases, with 10 bases between the two germline ends. The CDR3 DNA sequence: TGTGCCAGCAAGGGACATTCTCAGCCCCAGCATTTT. Translation: CASKGHSQPQHF.

The sample holds one count of this clone. V is TRBV5-1 and J is TRBJ2-3, with D perhaps matching TRBD1 (5 bases). The V and J ends lost 3 bases and 3 bases respectively, with 17 bases between them. Germline-derived CDR1 and CDR2 are SGHRS and YFSETQ. The CDR3 covers 16 residues. CDR3 sequence (DNA): TGCGCCAGCAGCTACTTCAGGGATTTGCGAACAGATACGCAGTATTTT. This codes for CASSYFRDLRTDTQYF. Based on the CDR3 plus reference TRBV5-1 and TRBJ2-3, the full variable domain is KAGVTQTPRYLIKTRGQQVTLSCSPISGHRSVSWYQQTPGQGLQFLFEYFSETQRNKGNFPGRFSGRQFSNSRSEMNVSTLELGDSALYLCASSYFRDLRTDTQYFGPGTRLTVL.

The chain has TRBV14 and TRBJ2-7, with unresolved D. Germline V gives CDR1 SGHDN, CDR2 FVKESK. CDR3 size: 16 residues. The V and J ends lost 0 bases and 2 bases respectively, with 14 bases between them. The CDR3 nucleotides read TGTGCCAGCAGCCAAGAGATGGGCAACCTTCCCTACGAGCAGTACTTC. Translating gives CASSQEMGNLPYEQYF.

This chain joins TRBV2 and TRBJ2-3; TRBD1 matches 7 bases. The CDR3 is 15 residues long. V lost 4 bases and J lost 3; bases outside the gene matches: 7. In germline, CDR1 is SNHLY, CDR2 FYNNEI. The CDR3 protein is CASSALDRATDTQYF. CDR3 DNA sequence: TGTGCCAGCAGTGCCCTCGACAGGGCAACAGATACGCAGTATTTT.

The chain links TRBV19 to TRBJ1-6; D is perhaps TRBD1 (6 bases). Germline V gives CDR1 LNHDA, CDR2 SQIVND (reference sequence). V lost 10 bases, J lost 0 bases, and 10 bases lay in between. The CDR3 contains 14 residues. CDR3 region: CATQGSSYNSPLHF. CDR3 nucleotides: TGTGCCACTCAGGGGAGCTCCTATAATTCACCCCTCCACTTT.

V gene TRBV7-9 combines with J gene TRBJ1-2, with D possibly matching TRBD1 (5 bases). V was cut by 1 base and J by 4 bases, with 13 bases left in between. The germline V gene has CDR1 SEHNR and CDR2 FQNEAQ (reference sequence). The CDR3 spans 15 residues. In DNA, the CDR3 is TGTGCCAGCAGCTTAGAAGGCTCCGGGGGCTATGGCTACACCTTC. Amino acids: CASSLEGSGGYGYTF. Together with reference TRBV7-9 and TRBJ1-2, the CDR3 gives the full variable domain: DTGVSQNPRHKITKRGQNVTFRCDPISEHNRLYWYRQTLGQGPEFLTYFQNEAQLEKSRLLSDRFSAERPKGSFSTLEIQRTEQGDSAMYLCASSLEGSGGYGYTFGSGTRLTVV.

J is TRBJ2-3 and V is TRBV7-2, with 8 bases lining up with TRBD2. CDR1 and CDR2 from the germline V gene are SGHTA and FQGNSA. CDR3 length equals 17 residues. The J segment lost 4 bases and the V segment lost 4 bases, leaving 13 bases of the junction unmatched. The CDR3 region has the DNA TGTGCCAGCAGCTCACAGGGCGGGGGGAGGTGGCCAGATACGCAGTATTTT. Translation gives CASSSQGGGRWPDTQYF.

The chain uses TRBV7-2 and TRBJ2-3; 11 bases fit TRBD2. V dropped 1 base and J dropped 2; count of bases not matched to a gene: 2. CDR3 length equals 16 residues. Germline V gene lookup returns CDR1 SGHTA and CDR2 FQGNSA. Here the CDR3 DNA reads TGTGCCAGCAGCTTAGGACTAGCGGGATTCACAGATACGCAGTATTTT. It yields the protein CASSLGLAGFTDTQYF. The complete variable domain, with remaining parts taken from reference TRBV7-2 and TRBJ2-3, reads GAGVSQSPSNKVTEKGKDVELRCDPISGHTALYWYRQSLGQGLEFLIYFQGNSAPDKSGLPSDRFSAERTGGSVSTLTIQRTQQEDSAVYLCASSLGLAGFTDTQYFGPGTRLTVL.

The V call is TRBV2, the J call TRBJ2-6; D is unresolved. The CDR3 sequence is 12 residues long. Germline V gene data show CDR1 as SNHLY and CDR2 as FYNNEI. Trimming cost V 8 bases and J 2 bases, with 4 bases left between them. CDR3 in DNA: TGTGCCAGCCAGACTGGGGCCAACGTCCTGACTTTC. Protein sequence: CASQTGANVLTF.

The sample holds a few counts of this clone. The chain joins TRBV19 to TRBJ2-1; 11 nucleotides align to TRBD2. The junction had 14 bases not matched to a gene; V was cut back by 4 bases and J by 6 bases. Germline CDR1 LNHDA, CDR2 SQIVND (reference sequence). This CDR3 spans 18 amino acids. The CDR3 coding sequence is TGTGCCAGTAGTAAAAGGCTAGCGGGAGGTACGACGTTCAATGAGCAGTTCTTC. Protein sequence: CASSKRLAGGTTFNEQFF.

The chain joins TRBV30 to TRBJ1-3, with TRBD1 as a possible D gene (5 bases). The CDR3 has 14 residues. CDR1 and CDR2 from the germline V gene are GTSNPN and SVGIG (reference sequence). V was trimmed by 3 bases and J by 0 bases, leaving 9 bases between them. CDR3 DNA sequence: TGTGCCTGGAGAACAGGCCTCTCTGGAAACACCATATATTTT. It codes for CAWRTGLSGNTIYF.

V and J are TRBV9 and TRBJ2-6; D uncertain. This CDR3 is built from 18 residues. Trimming took off 1 base at V and 0 bases at J, with 14 bases between the two ends. Germline V gives CDR1 SGDLS, CDR2 YYNGEE. CDR3 in amino acids: CASSVSVSPSSGANVLTF. The CDR3 region has the DNA TGTGCCAGCAGCGTATCCGTTTCCCCGAGCTCTGGGGCCAACGTCCTGACTTTC. Variable domain in full (rest from reference TRBV9 and TRBJ2-6): DSGVTQTPKHLITATGQRVTLRCSPRSGDLSVYWYQQSLDQGLQFLIQYYNGEERAKGNILERFSAQQFPDLHSELNLSSLELGDSALYFCASSVSVSPSSGANVLTFGAGSRLTVL.

This chain joins TRBV15 and TRBJ2-5; 7 positions match TRBD2. This CDR3 is 14 amino acids long. Germline V gives CDR1 LNHNV, CDR2 YYDKDF (reference sequence). Trimming at V came to 3 bases and at J to 0 bases, leaving 1 base not matched to a gene. CDR3 loop: CATSRGGYQETQYF. The CDR3 DNA reads as TGTGCCACCAGCAGGGGAGGGTACCAAGAGACCCAGTACTTC.

The chain links TRBV7-2 to TRBJ2-6; possibly TRBD1 for D (5 bases). The germline V gene has CDR1 SGHTA and CDR2 FQGNSA. With 5 bases removed from V and 4 bases from J, the gap between germline ends came to 18 bases. This CDR3 has 17 residues. The CDR3 DNA is TGTGCCAGCAGCCCCCGGACATCCCCGAAGGGGGCCAACGTCCTGACTTTC. This codes for CASSPRTSPKGANVLTF.

Note on this clone: This specimen includes other DNA sequences encoding the same CDR3. The V and J genes are TRBV5-1 and TRBJ2-7, with 11 bases identical to TRBD1. V dropped 2 bases and J dropped 2; count of bases not matched to a gene: 3. CDR3 length: 15 residues. The germline V gene has CDR1 SGHRS and CDR2 YFSETQ. The CDR3 loop reads CASSLGTGGTYEQYF. CDR3 nucleotides: TGCGCCAGCAGCTTAGGGACAGGGGGAACCTACGAGCAGTACTTC.

Concerning this clone itself: Sequence at one end of the junction differs from germline and may be a read error. The rearrangement joins TRBV6-2 or TRBV6-3 to TRBJ2-1; the D gene is possibly TRBD1 (6 bases). The CDR3 totals 16 residues. The germline V gene encodes CDR1 MNHEY and CDR2 SVGEGT. CDR3: CASSYSGDTLYDEQFF. As DNA, the CDR3 is TGTGCCAGCAGTTACTCCGGGGACACCCTCTACGATGAGCAGTTCTTC.

The chain links TRBV2 to TRBJ1-2; D is unresolved. This CDR3 region has 15 residues. V lost 1 base to trimming and J lost 4 bases, with 13 bases between them. CDR1 and CDR2 from the germline V gene are SNHLY and FYNNEI. The CDR3 loop reads CASSEGAQASYGYTF. CDR3 DNA sequence: TGTGCCAGCAGTGAAGGGGCCCAAGCCTCCTATGGCTACACCTTC.